This entry lists 27 T cell receptor beta chains sequenced from one sample in a study of cytotoxic CD8 clonotypes in ibrutinib-treated CLL. Sequenced by immunoSEQ multiplex PCR; TCRdb stores in-frame clones only, minus some. The table lists some 130,000 clones, under 95% of them singletons, with less than 14% in the top ten. Source: PBMCs, taken after 12 months of ibrutinib treatment. The receptors derive from a human donor with chronic lymphocytic leukemia.

The J gene is TRBJ2-5, the V gene TRBV11-1; TRBD1 matches 7 bases. The CDR3 has 14 amino acids. The V segment lost 3 bases and the J segment 3 bases; nucleotides outside the gene matches: 4. The V gene's germline CDR1 is SGHAT and CDR2 FQDESV (reference sequence). The CDR3 here is CASSFDGTEETQYF. The CDR3 nucleotides are TGTGCCAGCAGCTTCGACGGGACAGAAGAGACCCAGTACTTC.

This chain links TRBV9 with TRBJ2-1; 7 bases are a match to TRBD2. CDR1 and CDR2 (germline): SGDLS, YYNGEE. CDR3 length: 15 amino acids. Losses at the gene ends were 4 bases for V and 6 bases for J; bases not matched to a gene: 10. The CDR3 DNA is TGTGCCAGCAGCCAAGCAGAGCGGGGTGTCAATGAGCAGTTCTTC. As protein: CASSQAERGVNEQFF. Full variable domain (remainder filled in from reference TRBV9 and TRBJ2-1): DSGVTQTPKHLITATGQRVTLRCSPRSGDLSVYWYQQSLDQGLQFLIQYYNGEERAKGNILERFSAQQFPDLHSELNLSSLELGDSALYFCASSQAERGVNEQFFGPGTRLTVL.

This chain joins TRBV6-5 and TRBJ1-5; possible D gene TRBD1, 5 bases. Trimming removed 9 bases at V and 3 bases at J, with 15 bases between. There are 14 residues in the CDR3. CDR1 is MNHEY and CDR2 is SVGAGI in the germline V gene. The CDR3 nucleotides read TGTGCCAGTTCGCTCAGGGTGAACAATCAGCCCCAGCATTTT. It translates to CASSLRVNNQPQHF.

The chain links TRBV10-1 to TRBJ1-1; maybe TRBD1 (6 bases). The CDR3 runs to 16 residues. Germline assignment: CDR1 WNHNN and CDR2 SYGVQD (reference sequence). V was clipped by 3 bases and J by 0 bases, with 14 bases between them. The chain's CDR3 is CASSDTGAGVNTEAFF. The CDR3 DNA follows: TGCGCCAGCAGTGATACGGGAGCAGGGGTGAACACTGAAGCTTTCTTT.

The chain links TRBV27 to TRBJ2-1, with unresolved D. Germline CDR1 MNHEY, CDR2 SMNVEV (reference sequence). V was shortened by 0 bases and J by 0 bases, with 12 bases between the two germline ends. The CDR3 consists of 17 residues. The CDR3 region is CASSLSRSTSSYNEQFF. In nucleotides, the CDR3 is TGTGCCAGCAGTTTATCCCGAAGCACATCCTCCTACAATGAGCAGTTCTTC.

The chain recombines TRBV6-6 with TRBJ1-1; D not resolved. The CDR3 contains 12 residues. Trimming shortened V by 6 bases and J by 0 bases, and 5 bases separated the two germline ends. Germline V gives CDR1 MNHNY, CDR2 SVGAGI (reference sequence). The CDR3 reads CASSRVNTEAFF. CDR3 in DNA: TGTGCCAGCAGCCGGGTGAACACTGAAGCTTTCTTT.

The V gene is TRBV7-9, the J gene TRBJ2-1; 7 positions agree with TRBD2. Per the germline V gene, CDR1 is SEHNR and CDR2 is FQNEAQ (reference sequence). The CDR3 sequence is 14 residues long. V gave up 3 bases and J gave up 8 bases; unmatched junction bases: 7. The CDR3 is CASSFGAGADEQFF. The CDR3 DNA reads as TGTGCCAGCAGCTTTGGTGCGGGAGCCGATGAGCAGTTCTTC.

The CDR3 region is CASRFRSSIGETQYF. The CDR3 DNA is TGTGCCAGCAGGTTTCGATCGTCGATCGGGGAGACCCAGTACTTC. The rearrangement links TRBV7-2 to TRBJ2-5; D unclear. Germline-derived CDR1 and CDR2 are SGHTA and FQGNSA. The CDR3 contains 15 residues. The ends were cut back, 6 bases at V and 5 bases at J, with 19 bases in the middle.

The V gene is TRBV9, the J gene TRBJ2-7, with D possibly TRBD2 on 5 matching bases. Germline CDR1 reads SGDLS; CDR2 reads YYNGEE. This CDR3 is built from 15 residues. Deletions cut 4 bases from V and 3 bases from J, with 17 bases between. The CDR3 reads CASSPPDSVLYEQYF. CDR3 DNA sequence: TGTGCCAGCAGCCCCCCGGACTCGGTTCTCTACGAGCAGTACTTC.

The V gene is TRBV19, the J gene TRBJ1-4; D is unclear. The CDR3 loop spans 15 amino acids. Per germline, CDR1 LNHDA and CDR2 SQIVND (reference sequence). Trimming removed 7 bases from V and 0 bases from J, with 12 bases in between. As DNA, the CDR3 is TGTGCCAGTATTTCGGACGGTACAACTAATGAAAAACTGTTTTTT. Translating gives CASISDGTTNEKLFF. Using reference TRBV19 and TRBJ1-4 for the parts outside the CDR3, the full variable domain is DGGITQSPKYLFRKEGQNVTLSCEQNLNHDAMYWYRQDPGQGLRLIYYSQIVNDFQKGDIAEGYSVSREKKESFPLTVTSAQKNPTAFYLCASISDGTTNEKLFFGSGTQLSVL.

The chain couples TRBV29-1 to TRBJ2-3; D is ambiguous. The CDR3 has 15 residues. Per germline, CDR1 SQVTM and CDR2 ANQGSEA. Trimming took off 2 bases at V and 4 bases at J, with 16 bases between the two ends. The CDR3 nucleotides are TGCAGCGTTGAAAAGGGTTTTGATGGGGCAGATACGCAGTATTTT. It codes for CSVEKGFDGADTQYF.

The chain employs TRBV9 and TRBJ2-2; D gene ambiguous. Trimming pared 0 bases from V and 6 bases from J, leaving 3 bases between. There are 12 residues in the CDR3. Per germline, CDR1 SGDLS and CDR2 YYNGEE. The CDR3 here is CASSVVPGELFF. The CDR3 DNA reads TGTGCCAGCAGCGTAGTCCCCGGGGAGCTGTTTTTT.

This clone has a single count. This chain connects TRBV15 to TRBJ1-2; D is unclear. The CDR3 extends over 13 amino acids. The germline V gene has CDR1 LNHNV and CDR2 YYDKDF (reference sequence). V lost 0 bases, J lost 2 bases, and 4 bases lay in between. CDR3 amino acids: CATSRDRNYGYTF. For the CDR3, the DNA is TGTGCCACCAGCAGAGATCGGAACTATGGCTACACCTTC.

The rearrangement uses TRBV5-1 and TRBJ2-1, with TRBD2 as a possible D gene (5 bases). Germline assignment: CDR1 SGHRS and CDR2 YFSETQ. V lost 4 bases to trimming and J lost 7 bases, with 21 bases between them. CDR3 length: 16 amino acids. The DNA of the CDR3 is TGCGCCAGCAGCCCAGACGTGCTGCGGGCCCCAAATGAGCAGTTCTTC. Protein: CASSPDVLRAPNEQFF.

This chain uses TRBV19 with TRBJ1-2; TRBD1 might be the D (5 bases). Germline assignment: CDR1 LNHDA and CDR2 SQIVND (reference sequence). The CDR3 loop spans 13 amino acids. With 8 bases removed from V and 5 bases from J, the gap between germline ends came to 15 bases. In nucleotides, the CDR3 is TGTGCCAGTCAGGGTTTACGAGGGTATGGCTACACCTTC. Amino acids: CASQGLRGYGYTF.

The chain has TRBV28 and TRBJ1-2; the D is unclear. V was pared by 6 bases and J by 4 bases, with 15 bases between. This CDR3 comprises 14 residues. Germline V lookup: CDR1 MDHEN, CDR2 SYDVKM. The chain's CDR3 is CASSTPASGYGYTF. For the CDR3, the DNA is TGTGCCAGCAGCACACCGGCCAGCGGCTATGGCTACACCTTC.

This chain joins TRBV28 and TRBJ2-7, with 9 bases identical to TRBD1. V lost 9 bases to trimming and J lost 2 bases; unmatched junction nucleotides: 5. Looked up from germline, CDR1 is MDHEN and CDR2 is SYDVKM. The CDR3 runs to 13 residues. The CDR3 coding sequence is TGTGCCAGTAGGACAGGGGAAACCTACGAGCAGTACTTC. Amino acid sequence: CASRTGETYEQYF.

V usage is TRBV10-3 and J usage is TRBJ1-5; no clear D gene. V was shortened by 2 bases and J by 4 bases, with 3 bases between the two germline ends. CDR3 length equals 12 residues. Germline values: CDR1 ENHRY, CDR2 SYGVKD. The CDR3: CAISEVNQPQHF. The CDR3 DNA reads TGTGCCATCAGTGAGGTTAATCAGCCCCAGCATTTT.

The rearrangement uses TRBV7-6 and TRBJ2-5; D gene unclear. The germline gives CDR1 SGHVS, CDR2 FNYEAQ. V was clipped by 2 bases and J by 1 base, with 8 bases between them. This CDR3 has 14 amino acids. Here the CDR3 reads CASSLLPGQETQYF. In DNA form, the CDR3 reads TGTGCCAGCAGCTTACTACCGGGCCAAGAGACCCAGTACTTC.

The J gene is TRBJ2-1, the V gene TRBV7-3; 8 positions match TRBD1. From germline, CDR1 is SGHTA and CDR2 FQGTGA. This CDR3 spans 16 amino acids. The junction had 12 bases not matched to a gene; V was cut back by 5 bases and J by 6 bases. CDR3 DNA: TGTGCCAGCAGCGAACAAAGGACAGGGAAGGGCAATGAGCAGTTCTTC. This codes for CASSEQRTGKGNEQFF.

The CDR3 protein is CASSSPSSGNTIYF. For the CDR3, the DNA is TGTGCCAGCAGCTCACCTAGCTCCGGAAACACCATATATTTT. V and J are TRBV7-2 and TRBJ1-3; no firm D call. The CDR3 spans 14 residues. Trimming cost V 4 bases and J 4 bases, with 11 bases left between them. Looked up from germline, CDR1 is SGHTA and CDR2 is FQGNSA.

This clone was picked up a small number of times. This chain joins TRBV5-1 and TRBJ2-2, with D tentatively TRBD2 (6 bases). The CDR3 is 14 residues long. The germline CDR1 and CDR2 sequences are SGHRS and YFSETQ. The ends were cut back, 3 bases at V and 6 bases at J, with 12 bases in the middle. CDR3 bases: TGCGCCAGCAGCTCGGGACTTGGATCCGGGGAGCTGTTTTTT. It translates to CASSSGLGSGELFF.

The J gene is TRBJ1-3, the V gene TRBV4-3, with D possibly matching TRBD1 (6 bases). The CDR3 length is 16 residues. In germline, CDR1 is LGHNA, CDR2 YSLEER. V was trimmed by 2 bases and J by 4 bases, leaving 15 bases between them. CDR3 nucleotide sequence: TGCGCCAGCAGCCAATCAGGGGAGGCGAAAGGAAACACCATATATTTT. It is translated as CASSQSGEAKGNTIYF.

The J gene is TRBJ2-1, the V gene TRBV11-1, with a tentative D call TRBD2 (6 bases). This CDR3 is built from 16 residues. Trimming shortened V by 2 bases and J by 1 base, and 12 bases separated the two germline ends. Germline values: CDR1 SGHAT, CDR2 FQDESV (reference sequence). The CDR3 region is CASSLTGGYSYNEQFF. The DNA of the CDR3 is TGTGCCAGCAGCTTAACCGGGGGTTATTCCTACAATGAGCAGTTCTTC.

This CDR3 is CASATSGSSYEQYF. The CDR3 coding sequence is TGTGCCAGCGCCACTTCCGGGAGCTCCTACGAGCAGTACTTC. The chain employs TRBV27 and TRBJ2-7; D is perhaps TRBD2 (6 bases). The CDR3 is 14 residues long. Germline CDR1 is MNHEY and CDR2 is SMNVEV (reference sequence). The V and J ends lost 8 bases and 0 bases respectively, with 14 bases between them.

The rearrangement links TRBV11-3 to TRBJ2-1, with 13 bases matching TRBD2. This CDR3 is 16 amino acids long. From germline, CDR1 is SGHNT and CDR2 YENEEA. The ends lost 5 bases at V and 5 bases at J; junction bases unmatched: 6. CDR3 sequence reads: CASSPGTSGTHNEQFF. The CDR3 nucleotides read TGTGCCAGCAGCCCCGGGACTAGCGGGACCCACAATGAGCAGTTCTTC.

V gene TRBV27 combines with J gene TRBJ2-7; D gene uncertain. The germline V gene encodes CDR1 MNHEY and CDR2 SMNVEV (reference sequence). V shed 4 bases and J shed 2 bases, with 18 bases lying between them. This CDR3 comprises 16 residues. The CDR3: CASSWSTDHPTYEQYF. The CDR3 DNA reads TGTGCCAGCAGTTGGTCTACCGATCACCCAACCTACGAGCAGTACTTC.